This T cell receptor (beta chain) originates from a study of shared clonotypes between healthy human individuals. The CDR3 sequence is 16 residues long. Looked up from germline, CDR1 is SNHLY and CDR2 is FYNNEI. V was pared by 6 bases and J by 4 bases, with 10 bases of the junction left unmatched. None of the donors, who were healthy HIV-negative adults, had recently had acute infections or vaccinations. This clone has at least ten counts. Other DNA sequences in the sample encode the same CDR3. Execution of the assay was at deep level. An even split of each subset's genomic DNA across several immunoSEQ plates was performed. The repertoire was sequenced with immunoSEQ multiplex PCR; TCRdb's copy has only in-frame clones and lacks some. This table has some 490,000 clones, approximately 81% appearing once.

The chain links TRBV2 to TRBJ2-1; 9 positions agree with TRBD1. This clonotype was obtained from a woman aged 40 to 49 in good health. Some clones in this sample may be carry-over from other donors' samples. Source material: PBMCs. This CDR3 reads CASRISGTGNYNEQFF. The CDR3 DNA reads TGTGCCAGCAGGATATCCGGGACAGGGAATTACAATGAGCAGTTCTTC.